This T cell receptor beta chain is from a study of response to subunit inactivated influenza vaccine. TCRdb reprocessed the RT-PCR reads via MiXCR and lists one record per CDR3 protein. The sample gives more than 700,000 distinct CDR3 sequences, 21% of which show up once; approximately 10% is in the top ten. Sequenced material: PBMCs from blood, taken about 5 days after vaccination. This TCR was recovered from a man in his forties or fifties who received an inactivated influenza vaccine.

The DNA of the CDR3 is TGTGCCAGCAGTGAATCGGGCGATAGCAATCAGCCCCAGCATTTT. Amino acid sequence: CASSESGDSNQPQHF. This chain joins TRBV2 and TRBJ1-5; D remains ambiguous. V lost 2 bases and J 0 bases, leaving 8 bases between the germline ends. Per the germline V gene, CDR1 is SNHLY and CDR2 is FYNNEI. The CDR3 covers 15 residues.